A single T cell receptor beta chain is shown here with its context. The specificity of this receptor is unknown. No quality values exist for individual bases; no much larger clone is one base distant. This specimen belongs to a study of T cell changes during pregnancy in multiple sclerosis (dated by TCRdb to between 2017 and 2020). About the investigation overall: Changes in the T cell repertoire over the course of pregnancy were examined in this study in women with multiple sclerosis.

Inclusive of the bounding cysteine and phenylalanine, the CDR3 is 12 residues long. Here the CDR3 DNA is all that survives: 36 bases in frame from base 1. A distance of 5 bases separates the germline ends of V and J, which lose 6 bases and 0 bases respectively. From the germline V gene, CDR1 is MNHNS and CDR2 is SASEGT. Libraries were prepared through the immunoSEQ multiplex PCR assay. TCRdb re-hosts the immuneACCESS table, in-frame sequences only. Its copies lack some clones; in the studies checked, an unresolved V gene accounts for under half of them, and the cause for the rest is not known. Recorded for this sample are fewer than 85,000 clones; roughly 92% of them occurred a single time. 1.5% to 2% of the sample belongs to the ten largest clones.

Sequencing used peripheral blood, obtained in the first trimester of pregnancy. The sequence joins TRBV6-1 to TRBJ1-1, with the D gene not clear enough to name. The TCR sequence derives from a female donor in good health, enrolled as a control in a pregnancy study. The CDR3 in this case is CASRLMNTEAFF. The nucleotide sequence reads as follows: TGTGCCAGCAGACTCATGAACACTGAAGCTTTCTTT.